The following is a T cell receptor (beta chain) sequence with its context. The data originate from a study of blood T cells in healthy people across ages. The length of the CDR3 is 17 residues. The V gene's germline CDR1 is DFQATT and CDR2 SNEGSKA (reference sequence). V was pared by 2 bases and J by 10 bases, with 24 bases between. A second PCR, run for about 7 to 11 cycles, used a sample-barcoded 5' primer plus a J-beta primer mix. TCRdb passed the 5' RACE reads through MiXCR, listing each CDR3 protein once. This table holds 650,000 to 700,000 distinct CDR3 sequences, 32% found once. This chain uses TRBV20-1 with TRBJ1-6; D unclear. Sequencing input: blood. This clonotype was obtained from a woman older than 75 in good health. CDR3: CSARHAGGIPESSPLHF. DNA of the CDR3: TGCAGTGCTAGACACGCCGGCGGGATCCCCGAAAGCTCACCCCTCCACTTT.